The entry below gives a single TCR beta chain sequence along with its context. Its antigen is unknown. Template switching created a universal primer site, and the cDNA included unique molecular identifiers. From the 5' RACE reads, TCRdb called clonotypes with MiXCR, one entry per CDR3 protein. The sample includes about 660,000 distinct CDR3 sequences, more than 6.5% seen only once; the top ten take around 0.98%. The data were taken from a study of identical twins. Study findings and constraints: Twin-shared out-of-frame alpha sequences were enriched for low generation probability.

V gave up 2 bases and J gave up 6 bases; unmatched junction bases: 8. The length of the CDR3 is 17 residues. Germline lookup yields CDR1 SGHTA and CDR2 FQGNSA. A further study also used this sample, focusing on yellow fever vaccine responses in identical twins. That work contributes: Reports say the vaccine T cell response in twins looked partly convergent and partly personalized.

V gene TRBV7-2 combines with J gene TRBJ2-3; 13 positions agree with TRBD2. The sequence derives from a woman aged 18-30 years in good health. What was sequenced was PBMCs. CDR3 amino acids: CASSLSLAGGPGDTQYF. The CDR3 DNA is TGTGCCAGCAGCTTATCACTAGCGGGAGGGCCCGGGGATACGCAGTATTTT.